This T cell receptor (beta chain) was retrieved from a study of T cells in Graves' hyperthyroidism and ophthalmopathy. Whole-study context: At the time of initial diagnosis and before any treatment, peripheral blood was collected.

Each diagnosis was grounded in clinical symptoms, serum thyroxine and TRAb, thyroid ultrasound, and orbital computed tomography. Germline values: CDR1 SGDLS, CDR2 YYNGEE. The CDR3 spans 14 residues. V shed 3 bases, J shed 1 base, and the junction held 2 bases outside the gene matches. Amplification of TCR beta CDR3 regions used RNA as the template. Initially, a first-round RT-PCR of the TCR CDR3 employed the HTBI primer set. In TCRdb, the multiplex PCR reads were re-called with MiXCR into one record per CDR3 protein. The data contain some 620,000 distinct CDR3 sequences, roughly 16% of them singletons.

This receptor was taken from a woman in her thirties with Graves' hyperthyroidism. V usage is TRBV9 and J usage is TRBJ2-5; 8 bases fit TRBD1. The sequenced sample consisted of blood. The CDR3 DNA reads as TGTGCCAGCAGCGGGGGACAGGCCCAAGAGACCCAGTACTTC. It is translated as CASSGGQAQETQYF.